These 23 T cell receptor beta chains originate from one sample sequenced in a study of T cell clusters in autoimmune cytopenias (dated by TCRdb to 2018 to 2020). Sequencer: Illumina MiSeq. TRB rearrangements were amplified by multiplex PCR using a touch-down protocol with TRB-A and TRB-B primer pools mixed in one tube. Each entry corresponds to one CDR3 protein sequence from reads that TCRdb reprocessed, and DNA is not given. Per the sample table, the count is about 8,800 distinct CDR3 sequences. Around 4% of the sample is in the top ten clones. Per sample, 250 ng of peripheral blood genomic DNA, some 40,000 genome equivalents, was used for TRB amplification. Sequencing was performed on peripheral blood. The source of these receptors is a human donor with an autoimmune cytopenia or autoimmune hepatitis (not recorded which).

The chain has TRBV6-1 and TRBJ2-7. CDR3 size: 12 residues. In germline, CDR1 is MNHNS, CDR2 SASEGT. The CDR3 sequence: CASSIDSREQYF.

V is TRBV12-5 and J is TRBJ2-3; no DNA is available, so the TRBD1 call from TCRdb remains unchecked. The CDR3 is made up of 14 amino acids. Per the germline V gene, CDR1 is LGHNT and CDR2 is FRNRAP. CDR3 loop: CASAQGYSTDTQYF.

The chain combines TRBV7-9 with TRBJ2-7; TCRdb picks TRBD1, but there is no DNA to check that call. This CDR3 has 15 residues. The V gene's germline CDR1 is SEHNR and CDR2 FQNEAQ (reference sequence). CDR3: CASSLGPGGENEQYF.

This clonotype counts as medium-sized by frequency. The chain combines TRBV12-3 or TRBV12-4 with TRBJ1-2; the D call of TRBD1 rests on TCRdb alone, since no DNA is present to check it. This CDR3 comprises 14 residues. Here the CDR3 reads CASSSGPTGYGYTF.

V gene TRBV5-4 combines with J gene TRBJ2-2; absent DNA, TCRdb's TRBD1 call cannot be checked. The CDR3 has 17 amino acids. Germline values: CDR1 SGHNT, CDR2 YYREEE (reference sequence). The CDR3 loop reads CASSLGLGTGATGELFF. The full variable domain, completed using reference TRBV5-4 and TRBJ2-2, is ETGVTQSPTHLIKTRGQQVTLRCSSQSGHNTVSWYQQALGQGPQFIFQYYREEENGRGNFPPRFSGLQFPNYSSELNVNALELDDSALYLCASSLGLGTGATGELFFGEGSRLTVL.

This clonotype is labeled medium-sized based on frequency. The chain employs TRBV27 and TRBJ2-2. The CDR3 length is 15 residues. Germline V gene lookup returns CDR1 MNHEY and CDR2 SMNVEV (reference sequence). CDR3 protein: CASRSGAENTGELFF.

By frequency, this clonotype is medium-sized (0.01 to 0.1%). The chain employs TRBV29-1 and TRBJ2-7. Germline assignment: CDR1 SQVTM and CDR2 ANQGSEA. The CDR3 has 11 residues. CDR3 loop: CSVGTEYEQYF.

V and J are TRBV7-4 and TRBJ2-7; TCRdb calls TRBD1, which cannot be checked without DNA. In germline, CDR1 is SGHVT, CDR2 SQSDAQ. The CDR3 runs to 13 residues. CDR3 residues: CASSPPTGSEQYF. The complete variable domain, with remaining parts taken from reference TRBV7-4 and TRBJ2-7, reads GAGVSQSPRYKVAKRGRDVALRCDSISGHVTLYWYRQTLGQGSEVLTYSQSDAQRDKSGRPSGRFSAERPERSVSTLKIQRTEQGDSAVYLCASSPPTGSEQYFGPGTRLTVT.

Judged by frequency, this clonotype is medium-sized. The genes are TRBV6-5 and TRBJ2-1. Germline V gene data show CDR1 as MNHEY and CDR2 as SVGAGI. CDR3 length equals 13 residues. CDR3 protein: CASSQTVYNEQFF.

This clonotype is deemed medium-sized by its frequency. The rearrangement joins TRBV18 to TRBJ2-7; TCRdb picks TRBD2, but there is no DNA to check that call. This CDR3 is 16 amino acids long. CDR1 and CDR2 from the germline V gene are KGHSH and LQKENI. This chain's CDR3 is CASSLLTGTASYEQYF.

The chain is built from TRBV7-2 and TRBJ1-1; checking the TCRdb D call of TRBD1 is not possible without DNA. CDR1 is SGHTA and CDR2 is FQGNSA in the germline V gene. This CDR3 has 16 residues. This CDR3 is CASRPPRLGRNTEAFF.

CDR3: CASSPPSSGGFYNEQFF. V is TRBV18 and J is TRBJ2-1; there is no DNA to check the TCRdb D call of TRBD2. The V gene's germline CDR1 is KGHSH and CDR2 LQKENI. This CDR3 comprises 17 residues.

CDR3 residues: CASSISRGPTEAFF. The genes are TRBV19 and TRBJ1-1. The CDR3 is 14 residues long. Germline values: CDR1 LNHDA, CDR2 SQIVND (reference sequence).

The chain has TRBV11-2 and TRBJ1-5; TCRdb gives TRBD1 as the D gene, but with no DNA this cannot be confirmed. This CDR3 region has 15 residues. Per the germline V gene, CDR1 is SGHAT and CDR2 is FQNNGV. Here the CDR3 reads CASSAMEGANQPQHF.

Measured by frequency, this clonotype is medium-sized. V usage is TRBV29-1 and J usage is TRBJ1-5. Germline V gene sequence: CDR1 SQVTM, CDR2 ANQGSEA. The CDR3 totals 13 residues. Here the CDR3 reads CSVGVHSNQPQHF.

The V call is TRBV11-2, the J call TRBJ2-7. The CDR3 contains 12 residues. In germline, CDR1 is SGHAT, CDR2 FQNNGV. The chain's CDR3 is CASSPQTYEQYF.

The chain has TRBV20-1 and TRBJ1-2. Germline CDR1 reads DFQATT; CDR2 reads SNEGSKA (reference sequence). The CDR3 is 16 amino acids. This chain's CDR3 is CSARDAEGTRVYGYTF.

The chain joins TRBV6-5 to TRBJ1-4; TCRdb gives TRBD1 as the D gene, but with no DNA this cannot be confirmed. Germline lookup yields CDR1 MNHEY and CDR2 SVGAGI. CDR3 length equals 15 residues. The CDR3 reads CASSYSPGSTEKLFF.

This rearrangement joins TRBV7-2 to TRBJ1-2; TCRdb returns TRBD1, unconfirmable since there is no DNA. The CDR3 runs to 14 residues. The V gene's germline CDR1 is SGHTA and CDR2 FQGNSA. CDR3 sequence reads: CASSLAGTGDGYTF. Using reference TRBV7-2 and TRBJ1-2 for the parts outside the CDR3, the full variable domain is GAGVSQSPSNKVTEKGKDVELRCDPISGHTALYWYRQSLGQGLEFLIYFQGNSAPDKSGLPSDRFSAERTGGSVSTLTIQRTQQEDSAVYLCASSLAGTGDGYTFGSGTRLTVV.

The rearrangement uses TRBV12-3 or TRBV12-4 and TRBJ2-7; without DNA, the TCRdb call of TRBD1 cannot be checked. The CDR3 spans 14 residues. Here the CDR3 reads CASSPGAGPYEQYF.

This clonotype counts as medium-sized (0.01 to 0.1%) by frequency. V gene TRBV19 combines with J gene TRBJ2-2. Germline lookup yields CDR1 LNHDA and CDR2 SQIVND (reference sequence). The CDR3 covers 13 residues. The CDR3 sequence is CASSVIITGELFF. The complete variable domain, with remaining parts taken from reference TRBV19 and TRBJ2-2, reads DGGITQSPKYLFRKEGQNVTLSCEQNLNHDAMYWYRQDPGQGLRLIYYSQIVNDFQKGDIAEGYSVSREKKESFPLTVTSAQKNPTAFYLCASSVIITGELFFGEGSRLTVL.

This clonotype is identified as medium-sized from frequency. The V and J genes are TRBV30 and TRBJ2-6; TCRdb outputs TRBD1, but without DNA this stays unchecked. The CDR3 runs to 17 residues. Germline CDR1 and CDR2: GTSNPN and SVGIG (reference sequence). CDR3 residues: CAWRPWGGYSGANVLTF. The variable domain in full, completed from reference TRBV30 and TRBJ2-6, reads SQTIHQWPATLVQPVGSPLSLECTVEGTSNPNLYWYRQAAGRGLQLLFYSVGIGQISSEVPQNLSASRPQDRQFILSSKKLLLSDSGFYLCAWRPWGGYSGANVLTFGAGSRLTVL.

Measured by frequency, this clonotype is medium-sized. The rearrangement uses TRBV6-5 and TRBJ1-6. Germline CDR1 is MNHEY and CDR2 is SVGAGI. This CDR3 comprises 14 residues. The CDR3: CASSWGGPNSPLHF.